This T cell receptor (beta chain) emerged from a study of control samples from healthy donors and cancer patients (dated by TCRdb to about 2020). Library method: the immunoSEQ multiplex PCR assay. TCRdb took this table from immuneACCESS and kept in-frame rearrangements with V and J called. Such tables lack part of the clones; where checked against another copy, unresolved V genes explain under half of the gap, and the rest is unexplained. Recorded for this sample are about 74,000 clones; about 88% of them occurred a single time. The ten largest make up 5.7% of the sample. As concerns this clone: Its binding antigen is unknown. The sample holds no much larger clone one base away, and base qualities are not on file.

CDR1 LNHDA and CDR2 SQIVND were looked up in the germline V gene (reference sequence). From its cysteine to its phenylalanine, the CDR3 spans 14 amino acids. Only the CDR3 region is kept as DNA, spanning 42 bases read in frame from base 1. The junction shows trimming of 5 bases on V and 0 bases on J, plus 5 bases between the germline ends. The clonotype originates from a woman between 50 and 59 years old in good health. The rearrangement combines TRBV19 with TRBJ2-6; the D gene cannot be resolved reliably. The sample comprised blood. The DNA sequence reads TGTGCCAGTAGTTGGCGCTCTGGGGCCAACGTCCTGACTTTC. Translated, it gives CASSWRSGANVLTF.